The rows below give T cell receptor beta chains drawn from one sample of a study of control samples from healthy donors and cancer patients. This table comes from immunoSEQ multiplex PCR, and its TCRdb copy is limited to in-frame clones, with some not included. The sample carries around 140,000 clones, approximately 92% recorded once. The sample comprised blood. The receptors here all came from a man aged 30-40 years in good health. CDR3s include the opening cysteine and the closing phenylalanine or tryptophan. A D gene is named only where the DNA matches it firmly. For some rows the clone size is stated as once, few or many, or as a class when expanded; others skip it.

size: once; J: TRBJ1-5; V: TRBV2; D: NA; DNA: TGTGCCAGCCCGAGTGGGGCCCCCTATAGCAATCAGCCCCAGCATTTT; CDR3: CASPSGAPYSNQPQHF
size: NA; J: TRBJ2-1; V: TRBV29-1; D: NA; DNA: TGCAGCGTTGGAGTCGCGGGGGCCATAATTTACAATGAGCAGTTCTTC; CDR3: CSVGVAGAIIYNEQFF
size: NA; J: TRBJ1-2; V: TRBV27; D: NA; DNA: TGTGCCAGCAGGGGGATTGACCAGAACTATGGCTACACCTTC; CDR3: CASRGIDQNYGYTF
size: NA; J: TRBJ2-1; V: TRBV5-1; D: NA; DNA: TGCGCCAGCAGCGCGATCGTTGGGAATGAGCAGTTCTTC; CDR3: CASSAIVGNEQFF
size: NA; J: TRBJ1-4; V: TRBV19; D: NA; DNA: TGTGCCAGTAGTATAGGGGGGGCCATTAATGAAAAACTGTTTTTT; CDR3: CASSIGGAINEKLFF
size: NA; J: TRBJ1-5; V: TRBV28; D: NA; DNA: TGTGCCAGCAGTGGGGTGGACAGCCTCTATCAGCCCCAGCATTTT; CDR3: CASSGVDSLYQPQHF
size: NA; J: TRBJ2-1; V: TRBV5-1; D: NA; DNA: TGCGCCAGCAGGGAGGGTAGCCACAATGAGCAGTTCTTC; CDR3: CASREGSHNEQFF
size: NA; J: TRBJ1-1; V: TRBV7-2; D: NA; DNA: TGTGCCAGCAGCTATGGGGGGAACACTGAAGCTTTCTTT; CDR3: CASSYGGNTEAFF
size: NA; J: TRBJ2-3; V: TRBV7-9; D: NA; DNA: TGTGCCAGCAGTGGCGGGGATCAAGATACGCAGTATTTT; CDR3: CASSGGDQDTQYF
size: NA; J: TRBJ2-3; V: TRBV18; D: NA; DNA: TGTGCCAGCGCCCCTGGCCCAGGGGAAGGAACGCAGTATTTT; CDR3: CASAPGPGEGTQYF
size: NA; J: TRBJ2-2; V: TRBV4-2; D: NA; DNA: TGTGCCAGCAGCCAAGATGAGGGCGGCCTGAACACCGGGGAGCTGTTTTTT; CDR3: CASSQDEGGLNTGELFF
size: NA; J: TRBJ2-1; V: TRBV27; D: NA; DNA: TGTGCCAGCAGTTTAGGGCCCAATGAGCAGTTCTTC; CDR3: CASSLGPNEQFF
size: NA; J: TRBJ1-1; V: TRBV28; D: TRBD1; DNA: TGTGCCAGCAGTTTATGGGGACAGGGCGTGAACACTGAAGCTTTCTTT; CDR3: CASSLWGQGVNTEAFF
size: once; J: TRBJ2-4; V: TRBV28; D: NA; DNA: TGTGCCAGCAGTTTACGCACAGGACTAGCCAAAAACATTCAGTACTTC; CDR3: CASSLRTGLAKNIQYF
size: NA; J: TRBJ1-2; V: TRBV10-3; D: NA; DNA: TGTGCCATCAGTGGGGGGCAGGGAGGCTATGGCTACACCTTC; CDR3: CAISGGQGGYGYTF
size: NA; J: TRBJ2-3; V: TRBV3-1/TRBV3-2; D: TRBD2; DNA: TGTGCCAGCAGCCAAGGGGGGACTAGCGGGAGTCTTAGCACAGATACGCAGTATTTT; CDR3: CASSQGGTSGSLSTDTQYF
size: NA; J: TRBJ1-1; V: TRBV25-1; D: NA; DNA: TGTGCCAGCAGTGACCTATCCCCTGAAGCTTTCTTT; CDR3: CASSDLSPEAFF
size: NA; J: TRBJ2-2; V: TRBV27; D: NA; DNA: TGTGCCAGCAGTTTACGGACAGAGGTCTGGGAGCTGTTTTTT; CDR3: CASSLRTEVWELFF
size: few; J: TRBJ1-6; V: TRBV2; D: TRBD1; DNA: TGTGCCAGCAGTGACCGACAGGGAAGTAATTCACCCCTCCACTTT; CDR3: CASSDRQGSNSPLHF
size: NA; J: TRBJ1-2; V: TRBV12-3/TRBV12-4; D: NA; DNA: TGTGCCAGCAGTCGGACGGATAACTATGGCTACACCTTC; CDR3: CASSRTDNYGYTF
size: NA; J: TRBJ1-5; V: TRBV30; D: NA; DNA: TGTGCCTGTGCGGGGCAGAACAATCAGCCCCAGCATTTT; CDR3: CACAGQNNQPQHF
size: NA; J: TRBJ2-7; V: TRBV2; D: TRBD2; DNA: TGTGCCAGCAGTACCCTAGCGGGGGGGCCTAACGAGCAGTACTTC; CDR3: CASSTLAGGPNEQYF
size: NA; J: TRBJ2-3; V: TRBV7-9; D: TRBD1; DNA: TGTGCCAGCAGCGAGGGACAGGGTCGAAATACGCAGTATTTT; CDR3: CASSEGQGRNTQYF
size: NA; J: TRBJ1-3; V: TRBV29-1; D: NA; DNA: TGCAGCGTTGAAGATGGAAACACCATATATTTT; CDR3: CSVEDGNTIYF
size: NA; J: TRBJ1-2; V: TRBV9; D: NA; DNA: TGTGCCAGCAGCGTAGTTCTCGGGGGGGCAGGCGGCTACACCTTC; CDR3: CASSVVLGGAGGYTF
size: NA; J: TRBJ2-7; V: TRBV11-2; D: NA; DNA: TGTGCCAGCAGCGGGAACTACGAGCAGTACTTC; CDR3: CASSGNYEQYF
size: NA; J: TRBJ1-3; V: TRBV30; D: NA; DNA: TGTGCCTGGGGTCATTTCCCTAGCTCTGGAAACACCATATATTTT; CDR3: CAWGHFPSSGNTIYF
size: NA; J: TRBJ1-1; V: TRBV28; D: NA; DNA: TGTGCCAGCGACAGGAAGAACACTGAAGCTTTCTTT; CDR3: CASDRKNTEAFF
size: NA; J: TRBJ2-6; V: TRBV27; D: NA; DNA: TGTGCCAGCAGTAAGGTTATGATCTCTGGGGCCAACGTCCTGACTTTC; CDR3: CASSKVMISGANVLTF
size: NA; J: TRBJ1-2; V: TRBV5-8; D: NA; DNA: TGTGCCAGCGCATCAGGGTGGAACTATGGCTACACCTTC; CDR3: CASASGWNYGYTF
size: NA; J: TRBJ1-2; V: TRBV12-3/TRBV12-4; D: NA; DNA: TGTGCCAGCAGTTTAAGGGTGGACTATGGCTACACCTTC; CDR3: CASSLRVDYGYTF
size: NA; J: TRBJ2-7; V: TRBV5-1; D: NA; DNA: TGCGCCAGCAGCTCTGACCCAGGGTTCGCCTACGAGCAGTACTTC; CDR3: CASSSDPGFAYEQYF
size: NA; J: TRBJ2-2; V: TRBV9; D: NA; DNA: TGTGCCAGCAGCGTTCAGGGCAGCCCCGGGGAGCTGTTTTTT; CDR3: CASSVQGSPGELFF
size: NA; J: TRBJ2-3; V: TRBV27; D: NA; DNA: TGTGCCAGCAGTTACCAGGGCGCGGATACGCAGTATTTT; CDR3: CASSYQGADTQYF
size: NA; J: TRBJ2-1; V: TRBV2; D: NA; DNA: TGTGCCAGCAGTGAATTCAGGTACAATGAGCAGTTCTTC; CDR3: CASSEFRYNEQFF
size: NA; J: TRBJ1-6; V: TRBV6-1; D: NA; DNA: TGTGCCAGCAGTGAGTTCGGACAGCTGAGCTCCTATAATTCACCCCTCCACTTT; CDR3: CASSEFGQLSSYNSPLHF
size: NA; J: TRBJ1-6; V: TRBV28; D: NA; DNA: TGTGCCAGCAGTTCTTTTGCAGGGGCGCACCCGAGCTCCTATAATTCACCCCTCCACTTT; CDR3: CASSSFAGAHPSSYNSPLHF
size: NA; J: TRBJ1-1; V: TRBV11-1; D: NA; DNA: TGTGCCAGCACATCAGGGTCGGCTGAAGCTTTCTTT; CDR3: CASTSGSAEAFF